This T cell receptor (beta chain) is from a study of blood T cells in healthy people across ages. General observations from the study: PBMC samples, being unsorted, prevented any conclusive comparison of naive and antigen-experienced cells.

A word on this clonotype: Its specificity is not known.

Through a sample-barcoded 5' primer and a J-beta primer mix, a second PCR was run for roughly 7 to 12 cycles. TCRdb passed the 5' RACE reads through MiXCR, listing each CDR3 protein once. The sample carries around 1,100,000 distinct CDR3 sequences, roughly two fifths recorded once. The receptor comes from a man between 18 and 35 years old in good health. What was sequenced was blood.

The CDR3 DNA is TGTGCCAGCCCTCTCCCATCGGGACAGCCGAACTCCTACGAGCAGTACTTC. Translation gives CASPLPSGQPNSYEQYF. The chain recombines TRBV27 with TRBJ2-7, with 7 bases aligning to TRBD1. Germline loops: CDR1 MNHEY, CDR2 SMNVEV (reference sequence). This CDR3 region has 17 residues. Losses at the gene ends were 8 bases for V and 0 bases for J; bases not matched to a gene: 16.